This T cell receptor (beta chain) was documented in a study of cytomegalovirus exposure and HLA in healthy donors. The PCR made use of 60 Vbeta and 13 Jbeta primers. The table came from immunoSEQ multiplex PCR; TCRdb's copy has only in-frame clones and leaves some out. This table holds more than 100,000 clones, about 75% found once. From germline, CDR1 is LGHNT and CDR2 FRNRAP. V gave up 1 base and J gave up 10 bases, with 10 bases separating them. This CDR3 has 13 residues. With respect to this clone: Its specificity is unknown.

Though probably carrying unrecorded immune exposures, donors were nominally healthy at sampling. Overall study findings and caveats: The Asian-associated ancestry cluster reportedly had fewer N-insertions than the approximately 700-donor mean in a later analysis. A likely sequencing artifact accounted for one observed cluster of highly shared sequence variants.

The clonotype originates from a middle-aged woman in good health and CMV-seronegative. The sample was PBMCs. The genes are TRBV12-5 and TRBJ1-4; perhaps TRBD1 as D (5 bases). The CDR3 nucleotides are TGTGCTAGTGGTTTGGACGGGAGGGGAAAACTGTTTTTT. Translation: CASGLDGRGKLFF.